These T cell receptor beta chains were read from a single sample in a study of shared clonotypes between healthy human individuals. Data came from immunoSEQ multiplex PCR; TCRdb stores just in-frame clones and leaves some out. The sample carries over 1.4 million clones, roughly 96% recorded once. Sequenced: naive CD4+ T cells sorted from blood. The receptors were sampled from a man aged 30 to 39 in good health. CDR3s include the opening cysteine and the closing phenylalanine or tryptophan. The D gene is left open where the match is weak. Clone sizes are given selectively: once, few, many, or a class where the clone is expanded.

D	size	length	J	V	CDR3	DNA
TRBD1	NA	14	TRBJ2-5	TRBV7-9	CASSWDRPQETQYF	TGTGCCAGCAGCTGGGACAGACCCCAAGAGACCCAGTACTTC
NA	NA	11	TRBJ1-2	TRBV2	CASSAGYGYTF	TGTGCCAGCAGTGCCGGGTATGGCTACACCTTC
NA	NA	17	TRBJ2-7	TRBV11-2	CASSFLGGQRASYEQYF	TGTGCCAGCAGCTTCCTCGGGGGCCAGCGGGCCTCCTACGAGCAGTACTTC
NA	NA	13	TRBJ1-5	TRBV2	CASTGAEDQPQHF	TGTGCCAGCACAGGGGCGGAGGATCAGCCCCAGCATTTT
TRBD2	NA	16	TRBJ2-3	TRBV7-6	CASSLAGTSGTDTQYF	TGTGCCAGCAGCTTAGCGGGGACTAGCGGGACAGATACGCAGTATTTT
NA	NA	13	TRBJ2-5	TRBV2	CASSDRDQETQYF	TGTGCCAGCAGTGACAGGGACCAAGAGACCCAGTACTTC
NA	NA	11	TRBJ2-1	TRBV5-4	CASSSANVRFF	TGTGCCAGCAGCTCCGCGAATGTGCGGTTCTTC
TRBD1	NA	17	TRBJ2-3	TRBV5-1	CASSLVPDRTSTDTQYF	TGCGCCAGCAGCTTGGTTCCGGACAGGACTAGCACAGATACGCAGTATTTT
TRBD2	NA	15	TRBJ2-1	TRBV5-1	CASSPGLALGNEQFF	TGCGCCAGCAGCCCGGGACTAGCATTGGGCAATGAGCAGTTCTTC
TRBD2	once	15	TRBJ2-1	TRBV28	CASSLRTSGSNEQFF	TGTGCCAGCAGTCTAAGGACTAGCGGGAGTAATGAGCAGTTCTTC
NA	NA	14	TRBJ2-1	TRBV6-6	CASRPSRESDEQFF	TGTGCCAGCAGACCCTCCCGGGAAAGTGATGAGCAGTTCTTC
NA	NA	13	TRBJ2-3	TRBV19	CAGGTGLGDTQYF	TGTGCCGGAGGAACAGGGTTGGGAGATACGCAGTATTTT
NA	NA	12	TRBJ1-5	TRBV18	CASSPKDQPQHF	TGTGCCAGCTCACCAAAGGATCAGCCCCAGCATTTT
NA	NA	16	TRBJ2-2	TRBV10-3	CAISEIRAGSTGELFF	TGTGCCATCAGTGAGATAAGGGCGGGAAGCACCGGGGAGCTGTTTTTT
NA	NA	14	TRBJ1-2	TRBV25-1	CASGTPGGSDGYTF	TGTGCCAGCGGGACGCCCGGAGGTTCCGATGGCTACACCTTC
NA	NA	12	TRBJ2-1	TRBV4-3	CASSQRGYEQFF	TGCGCCAGCAGCCAACGCGGTTATGAGCAGTTCTTC
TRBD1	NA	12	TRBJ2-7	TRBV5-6	CAASDREYEQYF	TGTGCCGCCTCCGACAGGGAATACGAGCAGTACTTC
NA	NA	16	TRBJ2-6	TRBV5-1	CASSRGAVSGANVLTF	TGCGCCAGCAGCCGGGGGGCGGTCTCTGGGGCCAACGTCCTGACTTTC
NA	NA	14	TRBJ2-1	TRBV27	CASLTRRAHNEQFF	TGTGCCAGCTTGACTAGGAGGGCGCACAATGAGCAGTTCTTC
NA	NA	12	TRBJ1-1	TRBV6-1	CASRGGVTEAFF	TGTGCCAGCAGGGGGGGGGTAACTGAAGCTTTCTTT
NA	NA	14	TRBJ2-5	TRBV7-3	CASSLVAESGSQYF	TGTGCCAGCAGCTTAGTAGCGGAGTCTGGGTCCCAGTACTTC
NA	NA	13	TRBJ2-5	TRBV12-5	CASGLGPQETQYF	TGTGCTAGTGGTTTGGGGCCTCAAGAGACCCAGTACTTC
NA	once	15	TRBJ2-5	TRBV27	CASSSIGAGRETQYF	TGTGCCAGCAGTTCTATCGGGGCAGGCCGGGAGACCCAGTACTTC
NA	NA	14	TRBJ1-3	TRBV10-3	CAISEQGTGNTIYF	TGTGCCATCAGTGAGCAGGGGACAGGAAACACCATATATTTT
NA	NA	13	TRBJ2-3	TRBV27	CATSWGRTDTQYF	TGTGCCACCAGTTGGGGGAGAACAGATACGCAGTATTTT
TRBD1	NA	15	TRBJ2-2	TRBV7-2	CASSSHRGNTGELFF	TGTGCCAGCAGCTCGCACAGGGGTAACACCGGGGAGCTGTTTTTT
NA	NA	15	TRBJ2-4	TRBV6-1	CASSAEGTLGDIQYF	TGTGCCAGCAGTGCTGAGGGGACCTTGGGAGACATTCAGTACTTC
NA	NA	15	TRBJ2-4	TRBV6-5	CASSSGGGGWNIQYF	TGTGCCAGCAGTTCTGGCGGAGGGGGTTGGAACATTCAGTACTTC
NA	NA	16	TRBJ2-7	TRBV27	CASSGQGRQRTYEQYF	TGTGCCAGCAGCGGCCAGGGTCGTCAAAGAACATACGAGCAGTACTTC
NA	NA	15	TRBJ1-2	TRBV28	CASSSPWAGTYGYTF	TGTGCCAGCAGTTCCCCATGGGCAGGAACTTATGGCTACACCTTC
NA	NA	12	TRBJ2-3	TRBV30	CAWSVPAGKRYF	TGTGCCTGGAGTGTACCGGCGGGGAAAAGGTATTTT
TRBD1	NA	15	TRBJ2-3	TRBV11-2	CASSDRVRGTDTQYF	TGTGCCAGCTCAGACAGGGTTAGAGGGACAGATACGCAGTATTTT
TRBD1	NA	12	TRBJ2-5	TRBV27	CASSYRGGTQYF	TGTGCCAGCAGCTACAGGGGTGGGACCCAGTACTTC
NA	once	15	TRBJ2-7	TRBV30	CAIPRPGRSSYEQYF	TGTGCCATCCCACGACCGGGACGCAGCTCCTACGAGCAGTACTTC
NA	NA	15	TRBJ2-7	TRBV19	CASSLEAGGTYEQYF	TGTGCCAGTAGTTTGGAGGCTGGAGGCACCTACGAGCAGTACTTC
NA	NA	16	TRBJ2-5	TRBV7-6	CASSPTGVRGRETQYF	TGTGCCAGCAGCCCAACAGGCGTCCGCGGTAGAGAGACCCAGTACTTC
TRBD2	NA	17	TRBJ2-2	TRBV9	CASSVASWASGTGELFF	TGTGCCAGCAGCGTAGCTAGCTGGGCTAGCGGGACCGGGGAGCTGTTTTTT
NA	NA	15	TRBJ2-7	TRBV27	CASRPLTGPFYEQYF	TGTGCCAGCAGACCTTTGACAGGCCCATTCTACGAGCAGTACTTC
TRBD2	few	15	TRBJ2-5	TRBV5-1	CASSLGLAVQETQYF	TGCGCCAGCAGCTTGGGACTAGCGGTCCAAGAGACCCAGTACTTC
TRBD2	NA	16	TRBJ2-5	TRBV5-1	CASSLPVAGGEETQYF	TGCGCCAGCAGCTTGCCAGTCGCGGGAGGTGAGGAGACCCAGTACTTC
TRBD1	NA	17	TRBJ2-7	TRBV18	CASSRGQASSSAYEQYF	TGTGCCAGCTCACGGGGACAGGCATCCTCCTCTGCCTACGAGCAGTACTTC
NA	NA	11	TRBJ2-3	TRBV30	CAWSVLDTQYF	TGTGCCTGGAGTGTTTTGGATACGCAGTATTTT
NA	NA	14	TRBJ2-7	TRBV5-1	CASSLAGHNYEQYF	TGCGCCAGCAGCTTGGCGGGCCATAACTACGAGCAGTACTTC
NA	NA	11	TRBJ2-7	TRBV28	CASSLTSQQYF	TGTGCCAGCAGTTTAACTAGTCAGCAGTACTTC
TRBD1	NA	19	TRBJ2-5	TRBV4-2	CASSQEGGFGGLQQETQYF	TGTGCCAGCAGCCAAGAAGGGGGCTTTGGCGGCCTCCAACAAGAGACCCAGTACTTC
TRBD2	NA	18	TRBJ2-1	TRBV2	CASSERTSGRSSYNEQFF	TGTGCCAGCAGTGAAAGGACTAGCGGAAGGAGCTCCTACAATGAGCAGTTCTTC
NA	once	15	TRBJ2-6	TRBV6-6	CASSYQTAGANVLTF	TGTGCCAGCAGTTACCAGACAGCAGGGGCCAACGTCCTGACTTTC
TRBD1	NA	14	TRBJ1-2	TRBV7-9	CASSLQGANYGYTF	TGTGCCAGCAGCTTACAGGGGGCGAACTATGGCTACACCTTC
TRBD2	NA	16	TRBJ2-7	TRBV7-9	CASSVKTSGSSNEQYF	TGTGCCAGCAGCGTGAAGACTAGCGGGAGTTCGAACGAGCAGTACTTC
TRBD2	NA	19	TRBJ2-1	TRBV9	CASSVALAGGPNSYNEQFF	TGTGCCAGCAGCGTAGCACTAGCGGGAGGCCCCAACTCCTACAATGAGCAGTTCTTC
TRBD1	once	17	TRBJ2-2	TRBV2	CASSSRALDRGTGELFF	TGTGCCAGCAGTTCCCGGGCCCTGGACAGGGGCACCGGGGAGCTGTTTTTT
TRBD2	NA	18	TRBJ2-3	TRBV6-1	CASSDAAGGQMSTDTQYF	TGTGCCAGCAGTGATGCAGCGGGAGGACAGATGAGCACAGATACGCAGTATTTT